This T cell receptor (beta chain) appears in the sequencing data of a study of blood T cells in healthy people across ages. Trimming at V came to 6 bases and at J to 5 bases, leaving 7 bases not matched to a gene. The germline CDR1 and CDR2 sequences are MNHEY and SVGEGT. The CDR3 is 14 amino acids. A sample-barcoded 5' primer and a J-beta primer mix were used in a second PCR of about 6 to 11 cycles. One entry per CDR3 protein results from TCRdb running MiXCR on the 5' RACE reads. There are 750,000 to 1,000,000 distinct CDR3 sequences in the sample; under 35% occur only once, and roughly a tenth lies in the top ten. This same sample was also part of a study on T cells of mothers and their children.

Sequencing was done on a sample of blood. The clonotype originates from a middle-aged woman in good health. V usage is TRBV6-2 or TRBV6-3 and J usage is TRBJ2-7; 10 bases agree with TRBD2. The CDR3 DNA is TGTGCCAGCAGGACCTCCGGGACTAGCGACGAGCAGTACTTC. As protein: CASRTSGTSDEQYF.